This T cell receptor (beta chain) was obtained from a study of cytomegalovirus exposure and HLA in healthy donors. General study findings and limits: HLA restriction was apparent for most CMV-associated TCR beta chains in a later analysis. According to reports, the classifier identified cytomegalovirus status with high specificity and sensitivity.

This clone was seen only once. Its antigen remains unknown. The PCR ran on 60 Vbeta and 13 Jbeta primers. Sequencing used immunoSEQ multiplex PCR; TCRdb keeps in-frame clones, though not all of them. The sample holds about 110,000 clones, about 72% seen once. Sequenced material: PBMCs. This TCR derives from a man aged 18 to 30 in good health and CMV-seronegative.

The CDR3, as DNA: TGTGCCAGTCAGCCCACCCCGGGACAGGGGGCTTACGAGCAGTACTTC. This codes for CASQPTPGQGAYEQYF. This rearrangement joins TRBV2 to TRBJ2-5, with 12 bases identical to TRBD1. The J call may not be correct, given that the DNA end is closer to TRBJ2-7. The CDR3 extends over 16 amino acids. The V gene's germline CDR1 is SNHLY and CDR2 FYNNEI.